The rows below give T cell receptor beta chains drawn from one sample of a study of blood T cell repertoires in COVID-19. TCRdb's table, derived via immunoSEQ multiplex PCR, lists solely in-frame clones and lacks some. The sample gives some 220,000 clones, around four fifths of which show up once; more than 6% is in the top ten. The sequencing sample was made of peripheral blood. Receptors originate from an older woman with active or convalescent COVID-19. The CDR3 runs from the conserved cysteine through the conserved F or W. A D gene is named only where the DNA matches it firmly. Part of the rows lack a size; the others show once, few, many or a class for expanded clones.

abundance: .; len: 16; j_gene: TRBJ2-2; d_gene: .; v_gene: TRBV3-1/TRBV3-2; CDR3aa: CASSQDPRRGPGELFF; CDR3nt: TGTGCCAGCAGCCAAGATCCGCGGAGGGGCCCCGGGGAGCTGTTTTTT
abundance: .; len: 17; j_gene: TRBJ2-3; d_gene: TRBD1; v_gene: TRBV5-1; CDR3aa: CASSSVDRGQERYTQYF; CDR3nt: TGCGCCAGCAGCTCCGTGGACAGGGGGCAGGAGCGATATACGCAGTATTTT
abundance: .; len: 15; j_gene: TRBJ1-5; d_gene: .; v_gene: TRBV10-1; CDR3aa: CASSDAGRKSQPQHF; CDR3nt: TGCGCCAGCAGTGACGCAGGCCGAAAATCTCAGCCCCAGCATTTT
abundance: .; len: 16; j_gene: TRBJ1-6; d_gene: .; v_gene: TRBV7-2; CDR3aa: CASSPSSSSYNSPLHF; CDR3nt: TGTGCCAGCAGCCCGAGCTCTAGCTCCTATAATTCACCCCTCCACTTT
abundance: .; len: 15; j_gene: TRBJ1-2; d_gene: .; v_gene: TRBV5-1; CDR3aa: CASSLASGDNYGYTF; CDR3nt: TGCGCCAGCAGCTTGGCGTCAGGGGACAACTATGGCTACACCTTC
abundance: .; len: 15; j_gene: TRBJ1-1; d_gene: .; v_gene: TRBV5-4; CDR3aa: CASSLVGGGGTEAFF; CDR3nt: TGTGCCAGCAGCTTGGTCGGGGGCGGGGGAACTGAAGCTTTCTTT
abundance: .; len: 15; j_gene: TRBJ1-3; d_gene: TRBD1; v_gene: TRBV5-1; CDR3aa: CASSTGTGGWGTIYF; CDR3nt: TGCGCCAGCAGCACCGGGACAGGGGGCTGGGGCACCATATATTTT
abundance: .; len: 16; j_gene: TRBJ1-2; d_gene: .; v_gene: TRBV2; CDR3aa: CASTTDSGGSNYGYTF; CDR3nt: TGTGCCAGCACTACTGATAGTGGGGGCTCTAACTATGGCTACACCTTC
abundance: .; len: 17; j_gene: TRBJ2-1; d_gene: .; v_gene: TRBV12-5; CDR3aa: CASGFTPLGQGAMRQFF; CDR3nt: TGTGCTAGTGGTTTTACCCCCCTTGGGCAGGGTGCAATGAGGCAGTTCTTC
abundance: .; len: 16; j_gene: TRBJ1-2; d_gene: TRBD1; v_gene: TRBV5-6; CDR3aa: CASSSTISGGLYGYTF; CDR3nt: TGTGCCAGCAGCTCGACCATCTCAGGGGGACTTTATGGCTACACCTTC
abundance: .; len: 15; j_gene: TRBJ2-7; d_gene: TRBD2; v_gene: TRBV27; CDR3aa: CASSSGLAGLYEQYF; CDR3nt: TGTGCCAGCAGTTCGGGACTAGCGGGACTCTACGAGCAGTACTTC
abundance: .; len: 11; j_gene: TRBJ1-2; d_gene: .; v_gene: TRBV20-1; CDR3aa: CSAYLSYGYTF; CDR3nt: TGCAGTGCTTACCTGAGCTATGGCTACACCTTC
abundance: .; len: 15; j_gene: TRBJ1-6; d_gene: .; v_gene: TRBV30; CDR3aa: CAWRQVPTNNSPLHF; CDR3nt: TGTGCCTGGAGGCAGGTCCCGACGAATAATTCACCCCTCCACTTT
abundance: .; len: 15; j_gene: TRBJ1-2; d_gene: .; v_gene: TRBV19; CDR3aa: CASSRVLEANYGYTF; CDR3nt: TGTGCCAGTAGTCGGGTCCTTGAAGCTAACTATGGCTACACCTTC
abundance: .; len: 13; j_gene: TRBJ1-1; d_gene: TRBD1; v_gene: TRBV5-1; CDR3aa: CASSMGQDAEAFF; CDR3nt: TGCGCCAGCAGCATGGGACAGGACGCTGAAGCTTTCTTT
abundance: .; len: 11; j_gene: TRBJ2-5; d_gene: .; v_gene: TRBV7-9; CDR3aa: CASTKRETQYF; CDR3nt: TGTGCCAGCACCAAGAGAGAGACCCAGTACTTC
abundance: .; len: 16; j_gene: TRBJ2-7; d_gene: TRBD1; v_gene: TRBV7-9; CDR3aa: CASSFLGGQGSYEQYF; CDR3nt: TGTGCCAGCAGCTTCTTGGGGGGACAGGGCTCCTACGAGCAGTACTTC
abundance: .; len: 18; j_gene: TRBJ1-3; d_gene: .; v_gene: TRBV11-2; CDR3aa: CASSLIPRGISSGNTIYF; CDR3nt: TGTGCCAGCAGCCTAATCCCCAGGGGAATAAGCTCTGGAAACACCATATATTTT
abundance: .; len: 13; j_gene: TRBJ2-1; d_gene: .; v_gene: TRBV7-9; CDR3aa: CASSSTTTQEQFF; CDR3nt: TGTGCCAGCAGCTCCACTACAACCCAAGAGCAGTTCTTC
abundance: .; len: 16; j_gene: TRBJ2-5; d_gene: TRBD2; v_gene: TRBV3-1/TRBV3-2; CDR3aa: CASSLGPSGIQETQYF; CDR3nt: TGTGCCAGCAGCCTAGGGCCTAGCGGAATCCAAGAGACCCAGTACTTC
abundance: .; len: 13; j_gene: TRBJ1-1; d_gene: .; v_gene: TRBV6-5; CDR3aa: CASRAPKNTEAFF; CDR3nt: TGTGCCAGCAGAGCCCCCAAGAACACTGAAGCTTTCTTT
abundance: .; len: 17; j_gene: TRBJ2-3; d_gene: .; v_gene: TRBV6-2/TRBV6-3; CDR3aa: CASSFPGGISSTDTQYF; CDR3nt: TGTGCCAGCAGTTTCCCTGGGGGGATCTCCTCCACAGATACGCAGTATTTT
abundance: .; len: 17; j_gene: TRBJ2-1; d_gene: TRBD2; v_gene: TRBV19; CDR3aa: CASSVRSGGLNYNEQFF; CDR3nt: TGTGCCAGTAGTGTACGTAGCGGGGGGCTGAACTACAATGAGCAGTTCTTC
abundance: once; len: 14; j_gene: TRBJ2-2; d_gene: .; v_gene: TRBV6-6; CDR3aa: CASSNYGGTGELFF; CDR3nt: TGTGCCAGCAGTAATTACGGGGGAACCGGGGAGCTGTTTTTT
abundance: .; len: 14; j_gene: TRBJ1-2; d_gene: TRBD1; v_gene: TRBV6-5; CDR3aa: CASSYDRDGYGYTF; CDR3nt: TGTGCCAGCAGTTACGACAGGGATGGATATGGCTACACCTTC
abundance: .; len: 14; j_gene: TRBJ2-7; d_gene: TRBD2; v_gene: TRBV30; CDR3aa: CACTGTSGTYEQYF; CDR3nt: TGTGCCTGCACCGGGACTAGCGGTACCTACGAGCAGTACTTC
abundance: .; len: 15; j_gene: TRBJ1-1; d_gene: .; v_gene: TRBV19; CDR3aa: CASSSDQVVNTEAFF; CDR3nt: TGTGCCAGTAGTTCCGATCAAGTAGTGAACACTGAAGCTTTCTTT
abundance: .; len: 14; j_gene: TRBJ2-5; d_gene: .; v_gene: TRBV4-1; CDR3aa: CASSQGDFGETQYF; CDR3nt: TGCGCCAGCAGCCAAGGCGACTTTGGAGAGACCCAGTACTTC
abundance: .; len: 14; j_gene: TRBJ2-3; d_gene: .; v_gene: TRBV6-5; CDR3aa: CASRRGSWADTQYF; CDR3nt: TGTGCCAGCAGACGGGGGTCCTGGGCAGATACGCAGTATTTT
abundance: .; len: 16; j_gene: TRBJ2-1; d_gene: TRBD1; v_gene: TRBV11-2; CDR3aa: CASSLLRGSSMNEQFF; CDR3nt: TGTGCCAGCAGCTTACTCAGGGGGAGCTCGATGAATGAGCAGTTCTTC
abundance: .; len: 17; j_gene: TRBJ2-7; d_gene: .; v_gene: TRBV5-1; CDR3aa: CASSLAVGQPLGYEQYF; CDR3nt: TGCGCCAGCAGCTTGGCTGTAGGACAACCCCTGGGGTACGAGCAGTACTTC
abundance: .; len: 14; j_gene: TRBJ1-4; d_gene: .; v_gene: TRBV28; CDR3aa: CASSYPGGDEKLFF; CDR3nt: TGTGCCAGCAGTTACCCCGGGGGGGACGAAAAACTGTTTTTT
abundance: .; len: 15; j_gene: TRBJ1-4; d_gene: TRBD1; v_gene: TRBV5-1; CDR3aa: CASSLSRQGDEKLFF; CDR3nt: TGCGCCAGCAGCTTGTCGAGACAGGGGGATGAAAAACTGTTTTTT
abundance: .; len: 15; j_gene: TRBJ2-3; d_gene: .; v_gene: TRBV19; CDR3aa: CASSRDSVGSDTQYF; CDR3nt: TGTGCCAGTAGTCGAGACTCCGTCGGTTCGGATACGCAGTATTTT
abundance: .; len: 15; j_gene: TRBJ1-5; d_gene: .; v_gene: TRBV5-8; CDR3aa: CASSLERLKNQPQHF; CDR3nt: TGTGCCAGCAGCTTGGAGCGGCTCAAGAATCAGCCCCAGCATTTT
abundance: few; len: 17; j_gene: TRBJ2-1; d_gene: .; v_gene: TRBV5-4; CDR3aa: CASSLIGGRRSYNEQFF; CDR3nt: TGTGCCAGCAGCTTAATCGGAGGGCGTAGGTCCTACAATGAGCAGTTCTTC
abundance: .; len: 16; j_gene: TRBJ1-6; d_gene: TRBD1; v_gene: TRBV7-2; CDR3aa: CASSSYGGQLLSPLHF; CDR3nt: TGTGCCAGCAGCTCCTATGGGGGACAGCTACTGTCACCTCTCCACTTT
abundance: .; len: 19; j_gene: TRBJ2-1; d_gene: TRBD2; v_gene: TRBV5-5; CDR3aa: CASSLKAGGPRSSYNEQFF; CDR3nt: TGTGCCAGCAGCTTGAAAGCGGGAGGGCCCCGAAGCTCCTACAATGAGCAGTTCTTC
abundance: .; len: 15; j_gene: TRBJ1-3; d_gene: .; v_gene: TRBV6-5; CDR3aa: CASFRGGGSGNTIYF; CDR3nt: TGTGCCAGCTTCCGCGGCGGCGGGTCTGGAAACACCATATATTTT
abundance: .; len: 14; j_gene: TRBJ1-2; d_gene: .; v_gene: TRBV24-1; CDR3aa: CATSSRGGNYGYTF; CDR3nt: TGTGCCACCAGTAGCCGCGGGGGTAACTATGGCTACACCTTC
abundance: .; len: 15; j_gene: TRBJ1-2; d_gene: .; v_gene: TRBV4-2; CDR3aa: CASSQEAGDPYGYTF; CDR3nt: TGTGCCAGCAGCCAAGAGGCAGGGGATCCCTATGGCTACACCTTC